The T cell receptor beta chain described here comes from a study of T cell responses to AZD1222 COVID-19 vaccine (dated by TCRdb to the early 2020s). For the study in its entirety: AZD1222 recipients whose second dose came at about 4 weeks and those whose second dose came at about 12 weeks were combined into one group, since spike-specific TCR depth and breadth did not differ between the two schedules. TCR sequencing was performed for 230 to 250 trial participants, of whom around 200 were given two doses of AZD1222 and approximately 25 were given two doses of MenACWY control vaccine. Enrollment into the trials was organized by age into subgroups of 18-55, 56-69 and 70-plus years, and those subgroups contained approximately 160, 26 and 62 TCR-sequenced participants, respectively. Study-wide conclusions, independent of this receptor: Because no samples from the day 14 peak response were available, repertoires could be characterized only after the peak T cell response. Participants were mostly white British, with more females than males. The authors suggested clonal diversity may have been underestimated. The vaccine-associated CD4 TCRs covered the entire spike protein, and the dominant responses fell in regions 160-218 and 743-854. Epitopes outside the regions mutated in the B.1.351 and B.1.1.7 variants were reportedly recognized by nearly half of the unique spike-specific TCRs. Conclusions about previously exposed vaccinees are limited because only 6 or 7 AZD1222 recipients were SARS-CoV-2 seropositive at baseline. The 56-69-year group was small, and its depth increase did not reach significance, likely because of low power. A significant rise in spike-specific TCR breadth and depth was observed after two AZD1222 doses relative to day 0 and relative to MenACWY recipients.

The CDR3 starts with the cysteine, ends with the phenylalanine, and has 13 residues. Only the CDR3 region is kept as DNA, spanning 39 bases read in frame from base 1. The germline V gene encodes CDR1 SEHNR and CDR2 FQNEAQ (reference sequence). V sheds 1 base and J sheds 3 bases, leaving 7 bases between their ends. Reading the label with the study, this specimen's time point is: baseline before first vaccination. Vaccinee samples came from UK trials COV001 and COV002, including a single-blind randomized controlled phase 2/3 trial of AZD1222 (ChAdOx1 nCoV-19) in healthy adults. For TCRbeta chain sequencing, PBMC samples were collected from trial participants at day 0 and at day 28 after the second dose. With respect to this clone: Which antigen it targets is not known. No qualities accompany the bases; no much larger clone lies one base away.

The CDR3 regions of human TCRbeta chains were analyzed by immunosequencing. Per the source publication's procedure: TCRs in the repertoires were matched against a reference library of SARS-CoV-2-specific TCRs that had been generated with the MIRA antigen-specificity platform. Breadth meant the fraction of unique TCRs that were SARS-CoV-2-associated, whereas depth meant the fraction of total T cells that were SARS-CoV-2-associated. Using the MIRA data, each spike-specific TCR was mapped to the spike region that the TCR reacts to and placed in a CD4 or CD8 class. Log10-transformed breadth and depth values were compared by one-way ANOVA with Sidak's multiple comparisons tests. The immuneACCESS repertoire file appears here via TCRdb, limited to in-frame rearrangements. These files lack a portion of the clones; in checked studies, under half of the deficit traces to unresolved V genes, and the cause of the others is not known. V, J and clone size derive from that table, while D and trimming were established from the DNA sequence. Across this sample there are roughly 160,000 clones, with 85% to 90% seen only once. Jointly, the top ten make up 6% to 8% of the sample.

The TCR sequence derives from an adult in good health. The sequencing here drew on peripheral blood, taken on day 0 of AZD1222 vaccination. This sequence uses TRBV7-9 and TRBJ2-7; the D element might be TRBD1 or TRBD2, as each aligns at 6 bases. The CDR3 region reads CASSLEGGYEQYF. The DNA sequence follows: TGTGCCAGCAGCTTAGAGGGGGGCTACGAGCAGTACTTC.